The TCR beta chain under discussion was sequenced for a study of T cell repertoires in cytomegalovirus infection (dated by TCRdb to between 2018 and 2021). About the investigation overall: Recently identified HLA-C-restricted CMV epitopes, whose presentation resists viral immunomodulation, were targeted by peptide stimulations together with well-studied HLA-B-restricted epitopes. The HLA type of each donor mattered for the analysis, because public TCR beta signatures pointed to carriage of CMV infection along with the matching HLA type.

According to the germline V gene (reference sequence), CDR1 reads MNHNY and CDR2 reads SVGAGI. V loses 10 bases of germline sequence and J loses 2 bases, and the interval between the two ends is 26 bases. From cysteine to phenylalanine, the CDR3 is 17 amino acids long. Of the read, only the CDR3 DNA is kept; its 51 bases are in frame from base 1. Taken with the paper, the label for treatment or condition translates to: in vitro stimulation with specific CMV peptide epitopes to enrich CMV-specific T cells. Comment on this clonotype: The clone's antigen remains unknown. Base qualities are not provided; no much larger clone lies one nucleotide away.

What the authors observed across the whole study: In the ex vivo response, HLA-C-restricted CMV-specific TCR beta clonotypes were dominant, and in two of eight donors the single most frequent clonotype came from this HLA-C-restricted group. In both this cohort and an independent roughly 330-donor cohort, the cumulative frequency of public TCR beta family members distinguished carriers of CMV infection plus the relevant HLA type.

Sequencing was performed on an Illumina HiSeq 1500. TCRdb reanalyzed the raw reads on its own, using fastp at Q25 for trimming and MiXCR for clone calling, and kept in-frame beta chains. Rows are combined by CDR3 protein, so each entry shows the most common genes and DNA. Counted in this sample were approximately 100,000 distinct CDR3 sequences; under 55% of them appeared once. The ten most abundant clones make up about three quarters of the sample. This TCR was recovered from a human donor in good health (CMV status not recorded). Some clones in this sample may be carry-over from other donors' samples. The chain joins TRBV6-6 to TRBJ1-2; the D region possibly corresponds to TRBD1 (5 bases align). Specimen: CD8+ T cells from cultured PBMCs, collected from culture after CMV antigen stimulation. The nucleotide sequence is TGTGCCACCGAGGACCCCTATGGGGACCCGAAAAACTATGGCTACACCTTC. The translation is CATEDPYGDPKNYGYTF.